This T cell receptor (beta chain) is drawn from a study of neurological immune-mediated disorders. Study-wide background: The study included about 34 multiple sclerosis patients, some 31 relapsing-remitting and 3 secondary progressive. Study-level findings and limits: Private repertoires in all groups were suggested by the absence of shared CDR3 amino acid sequences among expanded clones across subjects.

A single run covered 15-18 subjects with over 170 million TCR-beta sequences. MiXCR was run by TCRdb on the 5' RACE reads, yielding one entry per CDR3 protein. The sample carries roughly 60,000 distinct CDR3 sequences, under 4.5% recorded once. The germline CDR1 and CDR2 sequences are SGHAT and FQNNGV. The length of the CDR3 is 15 residues. J lost 3 bases, V lost 2 bases, and 6 bases had no gene match. Concerning this clonotype: Its antigen is currently unknown.

The TCR was taken from a woman aged 25 to 45 with multiple sclerosis. The V gene is TRBV11-2, the J gene TRBJ2-5; TRBD1 matches 7 bases. The sequencing input was PBMCs. The CDR3 is CASSLRSGTEETQYF. The CDR3 region has the DNA TGTGCCAGCAGCTTACGCTCTGGGACAGAAGAGACCCAGTACTTC.